What follows is one TCR beta chain and its context. In germline, CDR1 is MDHEN, CDR2 SYDVKM. Trimming left V 3 bases short and J 7 bases short, with 10 bases between. The CDR3 has 12 amino acids. These data originate in a study of blood T cell repertoires in COVID-19. Across the study: The United States, Italy and Spain were the sources of the acute and convalescent COVID-19 samples.

Per the authors' pipeline: Reference gene primer amplification yielded estimated nucleated cell counts. Method: immunoSEQ multiplex PCR; TCRdb's copy keeps in-frame clones and lacks some. D and trimming come from the DNA, and the V and J calls and clone size come from that table. The sample records some 120,000 clones, more than 75% being singletons. Material: peripheral blood. This clonotype was obtained from a man aged 60-69 years with acute or convalescent COVID-19. J is TRBJ2-7 and V is TRBV28; tentatively, D is TRBD1 (6 bases). CDR3 region: CASSLLDREQYF. The CDR3 bases are TGTGCCAGCAGTTTGTTGGACAGAGAGCAGTACTTC.